These T cell receptor beta chains were read from a single sample in a study of shared clonotypes between healthy human individuals. The method was immunoSEQ multiplex PCR; TCRdb's version includes in-frame clones alone and lacks a portion of them. The sample holds about 1.4 million clones; approximately 97% are singletons and the top ten take 1.2%. Sequenced sample: naive CD4+ T cells sorted from blood. The receptors stem from a man between 25 and 39 years old in good health. CDR3s include the opening cysteine and the closing phenylalanine or tryptophan.

>TRBV2
CASSEYTGDYGYTF
>TRBV5-6
CASRVDSGRVNEQFF
>TRBV15
CATSSRTGGSPYEQYF
>TRBV28
CASSGNPGELFF
>TRBV6-1
CASSEALTKGIYEQYF
>TRBV28
CASSLRARRNEQFF
>TRBV7-2
CASSLRTSGRARAFETQYF
>TRBV9
CASSTRWGQGSDTQYF
>TRBV5-5
CASTETGTKYEQYF
>TRBV27
CASSLQDRVSEQYF
>TRBV29-1
CSVESFPLQGSNEQFF
>TRBV20-1
CSASTDYEQYF
>TRBV5-1
CASSFRGSNTGELFF
>TRBV19
CASSIAIDTGELFF
>TRBV28
CALSGGGQAFF
>TRBV7-9
CASSPLPQVAVGTGELFF
>TRBV10-2
CASSDGTRTRDWAQYF
>TRBV28
CASSATHRDYNEQFF
>TRBV10-3
CATKNALAGSGYEQYF
>TRBV4-3
CASSQEGGVTGELFF
>TRBV7-8
CASSLEIHQPQHF
>TRBV18
CASSPSRAHNEQFF
>TRBV5-5
CASSPPRTGGLAQYF
>TRBV18
CASSPLLDIAHGYTF
>TRBV19
CASSTPGGSADDTQYF
>TRBV10-3
CAVGTSGKYEQYF
>TRBV19
CATFRDRANTGELFF
>TRBV5-1
CASGGFGATEAFF
>TRBV27
CASSHPGTRNEQFF
>TRBV7-2
CASSAGTSGFGATYEQYF
>TRBV29-1
CSVQARPYEQYF
>TRBV5-5
CASSRGTVSGNTIYF
>TRBV29-1
CSVTSGFGYTF
>TRBV5-6
CASSLETDTQYF
>TRBV29-1
CSVVRDYTYEQYF
>TRBV19
CASSARGLVSYEQYF
>TRBV5-1
CAAGGSNTGELFF
>TRBV7-6
CASGRGTGELFF
>TRBV2
CASKDRGVITGELFF
>TRBV29-1
CSVQPGGNTEAFF
>TRBV6-5
CASRPGPRDYGYTF
>TRBV28
CASRPPGTGIGNEQYF
>TRBV5-4
CASSPAAEGEETQYF
>TRBV5-1
CASRPSPNQPQHF
>TRBV5-1
CASTGTDTDTQYF
>TRBV7-9
CASSSGVYNEKLFF
>TRBV28
CASRPGTGEQFF